This entry describes one T cell receptor beta chain. The antigen it binds to is not known. No base qualities exist here, and no much larger clone lies one base off it. The data were obtained in a study of cytomegalovirus exposure and HLA in healthy donors (dated by TCRdb to 2015 to 2018). As for the study more broadly: An earlier analysis of some 600 of the donors reported under 300 Gb of sequence data and 117 million unique TCR beta sequences obtained from approximately 180 million T cells. Roughly 300 gigabases of sequencing data and 70 million to 95 million unique TCR sequences made up an early release that covered over 550 HLA-typed donors. Of the approximately 400 genotyped donors, around 81% fell in the genetic ancestry cluster associated with self-reported Caucasian donors. The aim of the study was to test whether cataloging public T cell receptors could identify signatures of past pathogen exposure. Using immunosequencing, the study profiled T cell repertoires from around 680 subjects and related those repertoires to cytomegalovirus serostatus. Besides the first cohort of some 670 subjects, a separate validation cohort made up of over 100 different subjects was used. High-throughput TCR immunosequencing, statistical association of individual TCRs with disease status, and machine learning were combined to predict cytomegalovirus infection status. A later analysis re-examined previously published TCR beta repertoires from more than 600 donors and added high-resolution HLA genotyping to investigate patterns of TCR occurrence. The later analysis used no new phenotypic data to find candidate immune exposures, relying instead on TCR beta sequences and their occurrence across donors. An earlier analysis of 587 of the donors used high-throughput TCR beta sequencing to judge whether each TCR beta V gene segment behaved as functional or pseudogenic. Donor age, sex, ethnicity and CMV serostatus were compiled together with the repertoire data. In a later genetic analysis, genome-wide SNP genotypes for about 65% of the 666 donors were used, and that subset was treated as a discovery cohort. Every repertoire in the discovery cohort had been generated on one and the same sequencing platform. HLA typing covered class I and class II loci at four-digit resolution. The number of donors typed differed by locus, with about 620-630 for A, B, C, DRB1 and DQB1, approximately 500 for DQA1, about 610 for DPA1, and under 490 for DPB1. A handful of DR-DQ haplotypes were handled as single units for association and clustering because linkage in the cohort was strong. Among roughly 400 genotyped donors of the cohort, an average of approximately 250,000 unique TCR beta nucleotide sequences were sequenced per donor, around a sixth of them non-productive. Results and caveats for the whole study, not just this receptor: Because counts were too low, 15 to 20 rarely observed V segments, including chromosome 9 orphons, were excluded from the earlier analysis of 587 of the donors. Because the 87-base-pair reads could not distinguish some IMGT-functional V segments, including TRBV6-2 and TRBV6-3, those segments were excluded. Only TCR beta chains were sequenced in this cohort, and the absence of alpha or paired-chain data limited detectable features. Because some donors lacked HLA typing at each locus, the association tests relied only on the typed subset. In vitro tests confirmed that a few of the cytomegalovirus-associated TCR beta chains recognize cytomegalovirus antigens. A later analysis associated roughly 17,000 TCR beta sequences with specific HLA alleles at a false discovery rate of 0.05. Correlated functional status among segregating V segments might reflect linkage disequilibrium, but an unknown experimental factor could not be ruled out. The presence/absence analyses assumed that sequencing depth was roughly uniform across donors, and that assumption may not be true. A cluster of highly shared sequence variants was judged likely to represent a technical artifact of the sequencing pipeline. In a later analysis, several top co-occurrence clusters were reported to appear linked to parvovirus B19, influenza, CMV and Epstein-Barr virus. In a later genetic analysis, fewer N-insertions in productive TCRs were reported among donors in an Asian-associated ancestry cluster than the roughly 640-donor mean. The study gave a list of roughly 150 TCR beta chains associated with cytomegalovirus. A later analysis found that TCR association rates varied across HLA loci, with DRB1 alleles showing the most associated TCRs and HLA-C alleles the fewest. V-gene and J-gene trimming of TCR beta chains was associated with a missense DCLRE1C variant in a later genetic analysis, and the association was replicated in an independent cohort. In a later analysis, HLA-associated TCR beta chains showed more clonal expansion and lower generation probabilities than non-associated chains that were equally common. Most TCR sequences were seen in very few donors, while some public TCRs were found in many individuals. A later analysis found that most CMV-associated TCR beta chains appeared HLA-restricted, with HLA associations seemingly driven largely by CMV exposure. According to the authors, the approach could potentially be generalized to other disease states and immunological phenotypes. Broadly in line with IMGT annotations, most TCR beta V segments showed up in productive rearrangements about 87% or about 30% of the time in an earlier analysis of some 590 of the donors. Assigning TCR associations to individual alleles was difficult when HLA alleles, especially DR and DQ, strongly co-occurred. The only immune exposure information available for the cohort was CMV serostatus. A further reported finding was that TCR beta sequences accurately predicted the HLA-A and HLA-B alleles for most subjects in the first cohort. In both the original and validation cohorts, the classifier was reported to diagnose cytomegalovirus status with high specificity and sensitivity.

Library preparation employed the immunoSEQ multiplex PCR assay. For the multiplex PCR, a mixture combining 60 forward primers for TCR Vbeta segments and 13 reverse primers for TCR Jbeta segments was used. Amplification of the CDR3 region of rearranged TCR beta genes was performed with a multiplex PCR assay on genomic DNA. On the Illumina HiSeq System, the amplified TCR beta libraries were sequenced as 87-base-pair reads. As for the authors' bioinformatics: In a later analysis, approximately 74 million unique TCR beta chains were counted across the roughly 610 repertoires, and approximately 11 million of these chains were shared by at least two donors. Raw reads were error-corrected and collapsed into unique sequences by a nearest-neighbor algorithm in which closely related sequences were merged to remove PCR and sequencing errors. Alignment of CDR3 sequences to IMGT reference sequences was used to assign V, D and J gene segments. Each retained sequence needed at least a six-nucleotide match to both a V gene segment and a J gene segment. A rearrangement was called productive if the CDR3 had no stop codons and remained in frame with V and J, and every other rearrangement was called non-productive. Following IMGT convention, CDR3 was defined as the stretch from the second conserved V-encoded cysteine up to the conserved J-encoded phenylalanine. The earlier analysis of approximately 500 of the donors excluded sequences that lacked an unambiguous match to a single V gene segment. An earlier analysis of 450 to 650 of the donors called V segments functional above 56.7% productive rearrangements and segregating when the between-donor standard deviation exceeded 5%. To diagnose cytomegalovirus status from the catalog of TCR beta chain sequences, a statistical classification framework was built. In a later analysis, TCR nucleotide sequences were compared against IMGT/GENE-DB human TR gene sequences so that V and J genes could be assigned. The TCRdist pipeline was used in a later analysis to assign CDR3 sequences and most-parsimonious VDJ recombination scenarios. In a later analysis, each TCR beta chain was defined by its CDR3 amino acid sequence together with its V-gene family, and reads without a unique V-gene family were excluded. A later analysis removed roughly 590 highly shared, low-generation-probability nucleotide sequences to deal with suspected cross-contamination and a sequencing artifact. In a later analysis, a clonal expansion index for each public chain was calculated from normalized within-repertoire ranks of inferred template counts. A later analysis computed generation probabilities with a VDJ recombination model fitted to out-of-frame rearrangements, and checked the results against IGoR. In a later analysis, TCR-TCR, TCR-HLA and TCR-CMV co-occurrence was scored with hypergeometric tests, and a repertoire-size bias correction was applied to TCR pairs. A later analysis estimated false discovery rates by permuting HLA or CMV assignments 20 times. In a later analysis, co-occurring TCRs were grouped using DBSCAN, and TCRdist sequence similarity was added for clustering within HLA-allele-positive subsets. Co-occurrence clustering excluded repertoires with fewer than 30,000 or more than 120,000 public chains, plus five with anomalous nucleotide sharing. TCRdb stores this immuneACCESS table with in-frame sequences only. Part of the clones is absent; in the studies checked, under half of the shortfall reflects unresolved V genes, and no reason is known for the rest. V and J calls and clone size are given by that table; D and trimming were obtained from the DNA. The sample has under 150,000 clones on record, roughly 80% of them singletons. 3% to 4% of the sample is held by the ten biggest clonotypes.

The CDR3 measures 16 amino acids from cysteine to phenylalanine. This entry keeps only the CDR3 DNA: 48 bases, framed from base 1. Reading the germline V gene gives CDR1 LGHNT and CDR2 FRNRAP. Compared with germline, V lacks 0 bases and J lacks 4 bases; bases without a gene match: 4. The cohort comprised some 730 healthy bone marrow donors. Cohort members were all nominally healthy when sampled, although unrecorded immune exposures were likely present. The donor was CMV seronegative and was included in the group of a few hundred seronegative cohort members. A peripheral blood sample was collected from each donor, and TCR beta sequencing was performed on peripheral blood mononuclear cells. Genomic DNA was extracted from the blood cell samples with the Qiagen DNeasy Blood Extraction Kit.

Sequenced sample: PBMCs. The chain couples TRBV12-5 to TRBJ2-3; a stretch of 10 junction bases matches TRBD2. The source is a male donor in good health and CMV-seronegative. The CDR3 reads CASGLVLAGEPDTQYF. The bases read TGTGCTAGTGGTTTGGTTCTAGCGGGAGAACCAGATACGCAGTATTTT. The CDR3, completed at both ends by the reference TRBV12-5 and TRBJ2-3 genes, gives the full variable domain DARVTQTPRHKVTEMGQEVTMRCQPILGHNTVFWYRQTMMQGLELLAYFRNRAPLDDSGMPKDRFSAEMPDATLATLKIQPSEPRDSAVYFCASGLVLAGEPDTQYFGPGTRLTVL.